Below, 20 T cell receptor beta chains from the same sample are listed, as sequenced in a study of beta chain features in type 1 diabetes. Sequenced material consisted of expressed TCRB transcripts (all of the isolated RNA was reverse transcribed). Produced via immunoSEQ multiplex PCR; TCRdb's table is partial and in-frame only. The profile shows under 20,000 clones, approximately 50% of them singletons. Sequencing input: stem cell memory CD4+ T cells from blood. These receptors all stem from a man between 18 and 35 years old in good health.

This clone was counted a few times. V is TRBV19 and J is TRBJ1-2, with D possibly matching TRBD1 (6 bases). The CDR3 contains 15 residues. Germline CDR1 reads LNHDA; CDR2 reads SQIVND (reference sequence). Trimming left V 5 bases short and J 4 bases short, with 17 bases between. The CDR3 DNA follows: TGTGCCAGTAGTGCACACATACAGGGAGCCTATGGCTACACCTTC. This gives the protein CASSAHIQGAYGYTF.

The V and J genes are TRBV14 and TRBJ2-2, with 12 positions matching TRBD2. Germline assignment: CDR1 SGHDN and CDR2 FVKESK. Germline trimming cut 1 base from V and 4 bases from J; bases unmatched to any gene: 7. The CDR3 spans 18 residues. DNA for the CDR3: TGTGCCAGCAGCCAAGGACTAGCGGGAGCGCTCCCCACCGGGGAGCTGTTTTTT. Amino acid sequence: CASSQGLAGALPTGELFF.

This clone was seen only once. J is TRBJ1-1 and V is TRBV2; 7 bases agree with TRBD1. The CDR3 runs 14 residues. Germline assignment: CDR1 SNHLY and CDR2 FYNNEI. Trimming cost V 6 bases and J 0 bases; bases outside gene matches: 4. Written as DNA, the CDR3 is TGTGCCAGCAGACCCGGGACAGTGAACACTGAAGCTTTCTTT. Encoded protein: CASRPGTVNTEAFF.

This chain's CDR3 is CASSLRRTSGGATETQYF. CDR3 nucleotides: TGTGCCAGCAGCTTACGCCGGACTAGCGGGGGGGCCACAGAGACCCAGTACTTC. This chain links TRBV7-2 with TRBJ2-5; 15 nucleotides match TRBD2. Germline assignment: CDR1 SGHTA and CDR2 FQGNSA. This CDR3 comprises 18 residues. With V trimmed by 2 bases and J by 4 bases, 8 bases remained unmatched.

The chain is built from TRBV7-3 and TRBJ1-1, with D uncertain. Germline-derived CDR1 and CDR2 are SGHTA and FQGTGA. Trimming cost V 5 bases and J 4 bases, with 8 bases left between them. The CDR3 covers 12 residues. The CDR3 DNA is TGTGCCAGCAGCCCCGGTGGCACTGAAGCTTTCTTT. It yields the protein CASSPGGTEAFF.

The chain links TRBV5-4 to TRBJ2-1; TRBD2 is a possible D gene (6 bases). Per the germline V gene, CDR1 is SGHNT and CDR2 is YYREEE (reference sequence). The CDR3 loop spans 15 amino acids. The ends were cut back, 3 bases at V and 2 bases at J, with 12 bases in the middle. The CDR3 coding sequence is TGTGCCAGCAGCTCGCGTAGCGGACCCTACAATGAGCAGTTCTTC. It encodes CASSSRSGPYNEQFF. Variable domain in full (rest from reference TRBV5-4 and TRBJ2-1): ETGVTQSPTHLIKTRGQQVTLRCSSQSGHNTVSWYQQALGQGPQFIFQYYREEENGRGNFPPRFSGLQFPNYSSELNVNALELDDSALYLCASSSRSGPYNEQFFGPGTRLTVL.

V usage is TRBV25-1 and J usage is TRBJ1-2; a possible D gene is TRBD1 (6 bases). Germline V gene data show CDR1 as MGHDK and CDR2 as SYGVNS. There are 14 residues in the CDR3. V was shortened by 2 bases and J by 12 bases, with 19 bases between the two germline ends. In nucleotides, the CDR3 is TGTGCCAGCAGTGAAACCGGGACACCGGAGGTGAACACCTTC. Its protein product is CASSETGTPEVNTF.

The chain is built from TRBV7-3 and TRBJ2-5, with 13 positions matching TRBD2. Looked up from germline, CDR1 is SGHTA and CDR2 is FQGTGA. Unmatched junction bases numbered 7, after V lost 1 base and J lost 5 bases. The CDR3 spans 17 residues. The CDR3 region is CASSLKGSGLAGETQYF. The CDR3 DNA sequence: TGTGCCAGCAGCTTAAAGGGATCGGGACTAGCGGGGGAGACCCAGTACTTC.

V is TRBV5-8 and J is TRBJ1-1; possible D gene TRBD1, 6 bases. Trimming left V 2 bases short and J 5 bases short, with 22 bases between. This CDR3 spans 17 amino acids. Germline V lookup: CDR1 SGHTS, CDR2 YDEGEE. The CDR3 DNA follows: TGTGCCAGCAGCTTCGTACTAGGGCCAGGGGTTGGGACTGAAGCTTTCTTT. It yields the protein CASSFVLGPGVGTEAFF.

This clone was recorded once. The chain couples TRBV19 to TRBJ1-1, with D hard to call. Trimming left V 6 bases short and J 0 bases short, with 11 bases between. Germline values: CDR1 LNHDA, CDR2 SQIVND (reference sequence). This CDR3 contains 14 residues. The CDR3 region is CASSRQNMNTEAFF. The CDR3, as DNA: TGTGCCAGTAGCCGTCAGAATATGAACACTGAAGCTTTCTTT.

This chain joins TRBV6-1 and TRBJ1-2; weak D call: TRBD1 (6 bases). V dropped 2 bases and J dropped 5 bases, with 12 bases sitting between them. Germline lookup yields CDR1 MNHNS and CDR2 SASEGT. This CDR3 has 14 amino acids. CDR3: CASSEKRGAYGYTF. The CDR3 DNA reads TGTGCCAGCAGTGAAAAGCGGGGGGCATATGGCTACACCTTC.

The chain links TRBV7-9 to TRBJ2-7; TRBD2 agrees at 10 bases. CDR3 length: 16 residues. Unmatched junction bases numbered 7, after V lost 3 bases and J lost 2 bases. CDR1 SEHNR and CDR2 FQNEAQ come from the germline V gene (reference sequence). CDR3 amino acids: CASSFNGLAGAYEQYF. CDR3 DNA sequence: TGTGCCAGCAGCTTCAACGGGCTAGCGGGGGCCTACGAGCAGTACTTC.

The chain couples TRBV7-2 to TRBJ2-3, with a weak D call TRBD2 (6 bases). The V end lost 1 base, the J end lost 0 bases, and 11 bases lay between the germline ends. The CDR3 covers 16 residues. Per the germline V gene, CDR1 is SGHTA and CDR2 is FQGNSA. In DNA, the CDR3 is TGTGCCAGCAGCTTAGGGGCGGGGCCGAGCACAGATACGCAGTATTTT. Protein product: CASSLGAGPSTDTQYF.

The chain carries TRBV20-1 and TRBJ2-3; D is ambiguous. This CDR3 comprises 11 residues. Between the trimmed V and J ends, which lost 8 bases and 3 bases, there was a span of 9 bases. Germline CDR1 DFQATT, CDR2 SNEGSKA (reference sequence). The CDR3 here is CSPSNTDTQYF. The CDR3 DNA sequence: TGCAGTCCTTCTAATACAGATACGCAGTATTTT.

The chain recombines TRBV6-5 with TRBJ1-1; maybe TRBD1 (5 bases). Germline V lookup: CDR1 MNHEY, CDR2 SVGAGI. V was trimmed by 2 bases and J by 1 base, leaving 8 bases between them. There are 14 residues in the CDR3. CDR3 amino acids: CASSYGDRNTEAFF. The CDR3 DNA reads as TGTGCCAGCAGTTACGGTGACAGGAACACTGAAGCTTTCTTT.

The V call is TRBV10-3, the J call TRBJ2-2; 10 nucleotides line up with TRBD1. J was trimmed by 6 bases and V by 3 bases; bases with no gene match: 4. CDR3 size: 15 residues. Germline V gene data show CDR1 as ENHRY and CDR2 as SYGVKD. CDR3 in amino acids: CAISDRDRGPGELFF. The DNA of the CDR3 is TGTGCCATCAGTGACCGGGACAGGGGTCCCGGGGAGCTGTTTTTT.

This chain joins TRBV5-4 and TRBJ1-4, with D possibly TRBD1 on 5 matching bases. This CDR3 has 15 residues. Germline values: CDR1 SGHNT, CDR2 YYREEE (reference sequence). Trimming removed 2 bases at V and 2 bases at J, with 10 bases between. DNA of the CDR3: TGTGCCAGCAGCTTCTCAAGGGGCACTAATGAAAAACTGTTTTTT. Protein product: CASSFSRGTNEKLFF.

This clone has only one observation. This chain joins TRBV7-3 and TRBJ2-5; the D is unclear. The CDR3 extends over 15 amino acids. The V and J ends lost 2 bases and 5 bases respectively, with 15 bases between them. In germline, CDR1 is SGHTA, CDR2 FQGTGA. The DNA for the CDR3 is TGTGCCAGCAGCTTACTCGGCAGGTCGGCGGAGACCCAGTACTTC. Translation gives CASSLLGRSAETQYF.

This clone was seen more than once but under ten times. V and J are TRBV7-2 and TRBJ2-1, with D perhaps TRBD1 (7 bases). The CDR3 is 13 residues long. The V end lost 8 bases, the J end lost 11 bases, and 19 bases lay between the germline ends. Per the germline V gene, CDR1 is SGHTA and CDR2 is FQGNSA. The CDR3 DNA sequence: TGTGCCAGCCAGGGGGGAACGGCGGGTAAGCAGTTCTTC. This encodes CASQGGTAGKQFF.

The rearrangement uses TRBV5-1 and TRBJ2-3; unclear D gene. Germline CDR1 reads SGHRS; CDR2 reads YFSETQ. The CDR3 consists of 14 residues. Trimming shortened V by 4 bases and J by 0 bases, and 9 bases separated the two germline ends. CDR3 in DNA: TGCGCCAGCAGCCGCGCGGATAGCACAGATACGCAGTATTTT. It encodes CASSRADSTDTQYF.